These 15 T cell receptor beta chains originate from one sample sequenced in a study of shared clonotypes between healthy human individuals. CD45RO-negative cells were positively selected for CCR7, leaving out terminally differentiated effector memory CD45RA+ cells. Assay used: immunoSEQ multiplex PCR; TCRdb lists only in-frame clones, some missing. The sample shows about 2.2 million clones, just under 95% of them seen only once. Sequenced material: naive CD8+ T cells from PBMCs. The receptors were sampled from a man younger than 30 in good health. Some clones in this sample may be carry-over from other donors' samples.

The chain joins TRBV9 to TRBJ2-3, with D uncertain. This CDR3 is built from 20 residues. Germline V lookup: CDR1 SGDLS, CDR2 YYNGEE. V was cut by 4 bases and J by 0 bases, with 27 bases left in between. The CDR3 DNA reads TGTGCCAGCAGCAACGTAGTCGGCTTAGAAGTTCACCCTAGCACAGATACGCAGTATTTT. It codes for CASSNVVGLEVHPSTDTQYF. The full variable domain, rest sourced from reference TRBV9 and TRBJ2-3, is DSGVTQTPKHLITATGQRVTLRCSPRSGDLSVYWYQQSLDQGLQFLIQYYNGEERAKGNILERFSAQQFPDLHSELNLSSLELGDSALYFCASSNVVGLEVHPSTDTQYFGPGTRLTVL.

This clone was recorded once. This chain connects TRBV4-2 to TRBJ2-7; TRBD2 matches at 7 bases. The V gene's germline CDR1 is LGHNA and CDR2 YNFKEQ. This CDR3 contains 17 residues. V was pared by 2 bases and J by 0 bases, with 10 bases of the junction left unmatched. The CDR3 here is CASSQTDLAASSYEQYF. CDR3 bases: TGTGCCAGCAGCCAAACGGACCTAGCGGCAAGCTCCTACGAGCAGTACTTC.

The chain recombines TRBV5-6 with TRBJ1-2; TRBD1 might be the D (6 bases). V lost 4 bases and J 10 bases, leaving 17 bases between the germline ends. Germline values: CDR1 SGHDT, CDR2 YYEEEE. The CDR3 spans 13 residues. CDR3 loop: CASSLTGSLVYTF. CDR3 nucleotides: TGTGCCAGCAGCCTCACAGGGAGCTTAGTCTACACCTTC.

This chain joins TRBV7-2 and TRBJ1-2; weak D call: TRBD1 (5 bases). V shed 2 bases and J shed 1 base, with 14 bases lying between them. The CDR3 is 16 residues long. Germline V lookup: CDR1 SGHTA, CDR2 FQGNSA. CDR3 in DNA: TGTGCCAGCAGCTTATGGCCGGGGGGAATTAACTATGGCTACACCTTC. Encoded protein: CASSLWPGGINYGYTF.

The chain employs TRBV2 and TRBJ2-7, with TRBD2 matching over 8 bases. J lost 2 bases, V lost 8 bases, and 14 bases had no gene match. The CDR3 contains 16 residues. CDR1 SNHLY and CDR2 FYNNEI come from the germline V gene. The CDR3 spells CASLATRGAKAYEQYF. CDR3 nucleotides: TGTGCCAGCCTGGCAACGCGGGGGGCGAAGGCCTACGAGCAGTACTTC. Using reference TRBV2 and TRBJ2-7 for the parts outside the CDR3, the full variable domain is EPEVTQTPSHQVTQMGQEVILRCVPISNHLYFYWYRQILGQKVEFLVSFYNNEISEKSEIFDDQFSVERPDGSNFTLKIRSTKLEDSAMYFCASLATRGAKAYEQYFGPGTRLTVT.

The rearrangement links TRBV4-2 to TRBJ1-2; perhaps TRBD1 as D (6 bases). Germline lookup yields CDR1 LGHNA and CDR2 YNFKEQ. The length of the CDR3 is 15 residues. Between the trimmed V and J ends, which lost 0 bases and 3 bases, there was a span of 11 bases. As DNA, the CDR3 is TGTGCCAGCAGCCAAGAAAGACAGGCATACTATGGCTACACCTTC. This codes for CASSQERQAYYGYTF.

V and J are TRBV25-1 and TRBJ1-1; 12 bases are shared with TRBD1. J was trimmed by 4 bases and V by 7 bases; bases with no gene match: 7. The CDR3 is 15 residues long. Germline values: CDR1 MGHDK, CDR2 SYGVNS. The CDR3 protein is CASTTGTGGLTEAFF. The CDR3 DNA follows: TGTGCCAGCACTACCGGGACAGGGGGCCTCACTGAAGCTTTCTTT.

This clone was observed a handful of times. At the DNA level, this CDR3 is encoded by other sequences in the same sample as well. The V call is TRBV27, the J call TRBJ1-1; a possible D gene is TRBD1 (6 bases). The CDR3 is made up of 14 amino acids. In germline, CDR1 is MNHEY, CDR2 SMNVEV (reference sequence). Trimming stripped 3 bases from V and 2 bases from J, with 10 bases between. Here the CDR3 DNA reads TGTGCCAGCAGTTTCGGGGGCCCCAACACTGAAGCTTTCTTT. It yields the protein CASSFGGPNTEAFF.

This chain uses TRBV14 with TRBJ1-6; 8 bases agree with TRBD1. This CDR3 comprises 17 residues. The V and J ends lost 3 bases and 1 base, in that order; junction bases with no gene match: 5. The germline V gene has CDR1 SGHDN and CDR2 FVKESK. CDR3 in DNA: TGTGCCAGCAGCCATTACCGGACAGGGTCCTATAATTCACCCCTCCACTTT. Translated, it gives CASSHYRTGSYNSPLHF.

J is TRBJ2-1 and V is TRBV6-1, with 7 bases fitting TRBD2. V trimming: 3 bases; J trimming: 7 bases; junction bases outside the gene matches: 12. Germline CDR1 reads MNHNS; CDR2 reads SASEGT. This CDR3 has 16 residues. Here the CDR3 DNA reads TGTGCCAGCAGTGACAGCCCGGGACTGGGGGGGAATGAGCAGTTCTTC. It codes for CASSDSPGLGGNEQFF.

The chain recombines TRBV9 with TRBJ2-1; 7 nucleotides agree with TRBD2. Germline CDR1 is SGDLS and CDR2 is YYNGEE. The CDR3 is made up of 16 amino acids. V dropped 1 base and J dropped 12; count of bases not matched to a gene: 16. CDR3 DNA sequence: TGTGCCAGCAGCGTATCTTGGCGGGAGAGCCTCTTTGGGCAGTTCTTC. This translates into CASSVSWRESLFGQFF.

The rearrangement links TRBV28 to TRBJ1-1; the D is unclear. The CDR3 totals 17 residues. Germline values: CDR1 MDHEN, CDR2 SYDVKM. Trimming took off 6 bases at V and 2 bases at J, with 22 bases between the two ends. The CDR3 reads CASSENKNREQNTEAFF. CDR3 coding DNA: TGTGCCAGCAGCGAAAACAAGAATAGGGAGCAAAACACTGAAGCTTTCTTT.

The rearrangement uses TRBV27 and TRBJ1-2; D uncertain. Germline CDR1 MNHEY, CDR2 SMNVEV (reference sequence). CDR3 length: 15 residues. V was shortened by 0 bases and J by 1 base, with 9 bases between the two germline ends. CDR3 bases: TGTGCCAGCAGTTTATCCCGAGAGTTTAACTATGGCTACACCTTC. As protein: CASSLSREFNYGYTF.

A word on this clone: Other DNA sequences of this sample code for an identical CDR3. The chain has TRBV6-5 and TRBJ2-3; the match to TRBD2 covers 8 bases. Looked up from germline, CDR1 is MNHEY and CDR2 is SVGAGI. The CDR3 is 15 amino acids. V gave up 2 bases and J gave up 4 bases; unmatched junction bases: 5. The CDR3: CASSYTSGISDTQYF. As DNA, the CDR3 is TGTGCCAGCAGTTACACTAGCGGAATATCAGATACGCAGTATTTT.

The V and J genes are TRBV28 and TRBJ1-1; possibly TRBD1 for D (6 bases). Trimming stripped 5 bases from V and 1 base from J, with 14 bases between. The CDR3 covers 15 residues. The germline V gene has CDR1 MDHEN and CDR2 SYDVKM. In DNA form, the CDR3 reads TGTGCCAGCAGTAAACCGGGACACTGGAACACTGAAGCTTTCTTT. Translated: CASSKPGHWNTEAFF.